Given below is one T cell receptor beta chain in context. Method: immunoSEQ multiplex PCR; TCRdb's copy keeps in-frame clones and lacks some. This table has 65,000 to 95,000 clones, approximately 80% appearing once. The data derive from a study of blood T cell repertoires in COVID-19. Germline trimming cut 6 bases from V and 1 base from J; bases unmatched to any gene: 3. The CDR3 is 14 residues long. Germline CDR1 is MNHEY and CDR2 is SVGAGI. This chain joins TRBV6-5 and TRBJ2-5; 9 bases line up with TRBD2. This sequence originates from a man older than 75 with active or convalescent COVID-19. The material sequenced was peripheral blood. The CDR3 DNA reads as TGTGCCAGCAGGGCTAGCGGGGCCCAAGAGACCCAGTACTTC. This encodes CASRASGAQETQYF.